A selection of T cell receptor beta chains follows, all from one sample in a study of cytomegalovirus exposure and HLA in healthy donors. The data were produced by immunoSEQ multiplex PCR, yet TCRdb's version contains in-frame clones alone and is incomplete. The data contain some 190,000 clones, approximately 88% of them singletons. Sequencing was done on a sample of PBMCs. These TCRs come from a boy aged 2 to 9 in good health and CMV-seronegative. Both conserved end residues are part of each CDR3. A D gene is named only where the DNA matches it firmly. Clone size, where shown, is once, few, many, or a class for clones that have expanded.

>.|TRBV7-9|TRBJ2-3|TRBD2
TGTGCCAGCAGCAAATCCTTTAGCGGGGTTGTAGATACGCAGTATTTT
CASSKSFSGVVDTQYF
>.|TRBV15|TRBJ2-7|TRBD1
TGTGCCACCAGGCCGACAGGGGTTCGATCCTACGAGCAGTACTTC
CATRPTGVRSYEQYF
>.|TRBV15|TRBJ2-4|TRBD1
TGTGCCACCAGCAGAGGGGACAGGGAGAACATTCAGTACTTC
CATSRGDRENIQYF
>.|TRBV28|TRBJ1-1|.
TGTGCCAGCAACTTAGCGATGAACACTGAAGCTTTCTTT
CASNLAMNTEAFF
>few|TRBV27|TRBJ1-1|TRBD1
TGTGCCAGCAGCTCCTGGGACAGGGTCCACACTGAAGCTTTCTTT
CASSSWDRVHTEAFF
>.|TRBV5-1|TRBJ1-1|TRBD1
TGCGCCAGCAGCTTGGGGCAGGGGGTGGAAGTTGGAGCTTTCTTT
CASSLGQGVEVGAFF
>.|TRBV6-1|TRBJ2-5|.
TGTGCCAGCAGTGCGGGAACAGTCCAGACCCAGTACTTC
CASSAGTVQTQYF
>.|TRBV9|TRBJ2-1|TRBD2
TGTGCCAGCAGCGTGGGTCTAGCGGGAGGGCCGGTTTACAATGAGCAGTTCTTC
CASSVGLAGGPVYNEQFF
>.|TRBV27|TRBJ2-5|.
TGTGCCAGCCGACACCTGTGGCTAGCGAAGGAGACCCAGTACTTC
CASRHLWLAKETQYF
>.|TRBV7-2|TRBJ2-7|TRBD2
TGTGCCAGCAGCGCAGGACTAGCGGGATCTCTAATAACGGGCGAGCAGTACTTC
CASSAGLAGSLITGEQYF
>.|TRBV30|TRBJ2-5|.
TGTGCCTGGAGTAGCGGACAAGAGACCCAGTACTTC
CAWSSGQETQYF
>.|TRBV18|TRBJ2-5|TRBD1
TGTGCCAGCTCACCAGGGACAGGGAAAGAGACCCAGTACTTC
CASSPGTGKETQYF
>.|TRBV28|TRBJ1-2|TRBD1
TGTGCCAGCAGCTATTGGGGGACAGGGGGGAGGAGTGGCTACACCTTC
CASSYWGTGGRSGYTF
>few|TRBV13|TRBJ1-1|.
TGTGCCAGCAGCTTAGGCCCTGGGGCGGGGAGGCTCCCCGACGACGAGACTTTCTTT
CASSLGPGAGRLPDDETFF
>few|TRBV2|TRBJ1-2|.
TGTGCCAGTAACCCAGGCACAGCCTCTAACTATGGCTACACCTTC
CASNPGTASNYGYTF
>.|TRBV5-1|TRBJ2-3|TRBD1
TGCGCCAGCGGAAACGGGACAGGCCTCACAGATACGCAGTATTTT
CASGNGTGLTDTQYF
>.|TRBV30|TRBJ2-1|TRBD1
TGTGCCTGGAGGGAATGGACAGGCGCCCCCTACAATGAGCAGTTCTTC
CAWREWTGAPYNEQFF
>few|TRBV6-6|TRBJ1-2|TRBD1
TGTGCCAGTGGTCGGCCACAGGGGACCTATGGCTACACCTTC
CASGRPQGTYGYTF
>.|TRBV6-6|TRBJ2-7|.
TGTGCCAGCAGTCTGACGGGTGACGAGCAGTACTTC
CASSLTGDEQYF
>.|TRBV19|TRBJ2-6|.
TGTGCCAGTAGTATTGTTAGCTCTGGGGCCAACGTCCTGACTTTC
CASSIVSSGANVLTF
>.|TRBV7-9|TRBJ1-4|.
TGTGCCAGCAGCTCGGATGAAAAACTGTTTTTT
CASSSDEKLFF
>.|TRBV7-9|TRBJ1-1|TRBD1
TGTGCCAGCAGCGCTCAAACAGGGACAGGGAACACTGAAGCTTTCTTT
CASSAQTGTGNTEAFF
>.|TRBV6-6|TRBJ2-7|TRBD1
TGTGCCAGCAGGGGACAGGGGTCATTCTACGAGCAGTACTTC
CASRGQGSFYEQYF
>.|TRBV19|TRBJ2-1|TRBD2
TGTGCCAGTAGTATACTAGCGGGAGCCCGTAGCTCCTACAATGAGCAGTTCTTC
CASSILAGARSSYNEQFF
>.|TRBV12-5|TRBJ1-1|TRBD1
TGTGCTAGTGGTTTGGATCAGGGGGGTAACACTGAAGCTTTCTTT
CASGLDQGGNTEAFF
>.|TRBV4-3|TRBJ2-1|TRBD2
TGCGCCAGCAGCCAAGTCCTAGCGGGAGGCCTCTACAATGAGCAGTTCTTC
CASSQVLAGGLYNEQFF
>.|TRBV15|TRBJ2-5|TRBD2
TGTGCCACCAGCAGAGATTATTTGGCGGGAGGCCGGGATACCCAGTACTTC
CATSRDYLAGGRDTQYF